The clone carrying this T cell receptor (beta chain) was picked up many times. This record belongs to a study of neurological immune-mediated disorders. Time point here: longitudinal time-point 2. V shed 3 bases and J 4 bases; nucleotides not matched to a gene: 11. The germline V gene encodes CDR1 SGHTA and CDR2 FQGNSA. This CDR3 region has 18 residues. Via MiXCR, TCRdb re-called the 5' RACE reads, giving one row per CDR3 protein. The data contain 81,000 or so distinct CDR3 sequences, over 10% of them singletons. The clonotype was recovered from a female donor with HTLV-1-associated myelopathy (HAM/TSP). The sequencing sample was made of PBMCs. The chain uses TRBV7-2 and TRBJ2-1; 11 bases line up with TRBD2. The chain's CDR3 is CASSFSGGVAILYNEQFF. The CDR3 nucleotides are TGTGCCAGCAGCTTTAGCGGGGGGGTAGCTATCTTATACAATGAGCAGTTCTTC. Combining the CDR3 with reference TRBV7-2 and TRBJ2-1 gives the whole variable domain GAGVSQSPSNKVTEKGKDVELRCDPISGHTALYWYRQSLGQGLEFLIYFQGNSAPDKSGLPSDRFSAERTGGSVSTLTIQRTQQEDSAVYLCASSFSGGVAILYNEQFFGPGTRLTVL.